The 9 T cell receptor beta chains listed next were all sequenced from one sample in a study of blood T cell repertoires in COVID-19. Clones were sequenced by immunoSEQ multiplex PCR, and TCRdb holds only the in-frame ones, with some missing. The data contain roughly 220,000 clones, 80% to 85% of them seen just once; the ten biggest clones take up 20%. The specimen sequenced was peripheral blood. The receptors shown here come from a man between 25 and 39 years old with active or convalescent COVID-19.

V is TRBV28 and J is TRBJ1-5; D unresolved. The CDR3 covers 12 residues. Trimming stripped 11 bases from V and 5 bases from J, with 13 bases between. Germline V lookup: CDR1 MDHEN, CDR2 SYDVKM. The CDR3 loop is CAAARLDQPQHF. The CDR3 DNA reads TGTGCCGCAGCGCGGCTCGATCAGCCCCAGCATTTT. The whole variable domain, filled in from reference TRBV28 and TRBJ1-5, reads DVKVTQSSRYLVKRTGEKVFLECVQDMDHENMFWYRQDPGLGLRLIYFSYDVKMKEKGDIPEGYSVSREKKERFSLILESASTNQTSMYLCAAARLDQPQHFGDGTRLSIL.

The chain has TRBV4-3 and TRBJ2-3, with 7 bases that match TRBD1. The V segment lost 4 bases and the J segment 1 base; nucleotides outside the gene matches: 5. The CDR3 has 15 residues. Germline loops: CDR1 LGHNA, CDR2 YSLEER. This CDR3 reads CASSLRGTGTDTQYF. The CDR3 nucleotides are TGCGCCAGCAGCCTTCGAGGGACAGGCACAGATACGCAGTATTTT.

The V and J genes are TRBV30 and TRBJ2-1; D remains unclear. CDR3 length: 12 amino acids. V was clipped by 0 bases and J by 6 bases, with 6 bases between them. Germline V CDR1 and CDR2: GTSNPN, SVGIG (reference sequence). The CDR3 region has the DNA TGTGCCTGGAGTGTATCGGGCAATGAGCAGTTCTTC. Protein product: CAWSVSGNEQFF.

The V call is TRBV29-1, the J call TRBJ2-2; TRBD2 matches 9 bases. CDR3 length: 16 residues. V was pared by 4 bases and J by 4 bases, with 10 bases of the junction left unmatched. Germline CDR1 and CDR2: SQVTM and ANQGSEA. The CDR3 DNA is TGCAGCGTTGCCTTGCGGGGGGGAGCAAGCACCGGGGAGCTGTTTTTT. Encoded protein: CSVALRGGASTGELFF.

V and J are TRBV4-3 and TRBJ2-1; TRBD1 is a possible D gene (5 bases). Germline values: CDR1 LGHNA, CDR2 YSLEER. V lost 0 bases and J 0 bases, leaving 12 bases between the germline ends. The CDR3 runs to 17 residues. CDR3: CASSQDQQRGSYNEQFF. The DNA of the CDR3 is TGCGCCAGCAGCCAAGACCAACAAAGGGGCTCCTACAATGAGCAGTTCTTC.

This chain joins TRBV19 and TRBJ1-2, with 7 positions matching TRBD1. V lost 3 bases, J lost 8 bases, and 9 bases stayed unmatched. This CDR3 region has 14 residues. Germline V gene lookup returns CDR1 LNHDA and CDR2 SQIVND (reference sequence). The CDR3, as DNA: TGTGCCAGTAGTATCCGACAGGGTTCGAGAGGCTACACCTTC. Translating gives CASSIRQGSRGYTF.

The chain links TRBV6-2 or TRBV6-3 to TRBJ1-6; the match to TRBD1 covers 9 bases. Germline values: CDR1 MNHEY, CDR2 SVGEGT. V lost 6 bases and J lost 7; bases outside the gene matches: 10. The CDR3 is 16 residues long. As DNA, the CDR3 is TGTGCCAGCAGCTCCCCCTCCGGGACAGGGAATTCACCCCTCCACTTT. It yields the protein CASSSPSGTGNSPLHF.

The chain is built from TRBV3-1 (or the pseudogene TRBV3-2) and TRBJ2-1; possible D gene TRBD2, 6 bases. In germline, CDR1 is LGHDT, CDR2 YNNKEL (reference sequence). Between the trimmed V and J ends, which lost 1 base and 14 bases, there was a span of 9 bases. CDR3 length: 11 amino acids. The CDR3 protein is CASSQAGEEFF. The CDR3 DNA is TGTGCCAGCAGCCAAGCGGGGGAGGAGTTCTTC.

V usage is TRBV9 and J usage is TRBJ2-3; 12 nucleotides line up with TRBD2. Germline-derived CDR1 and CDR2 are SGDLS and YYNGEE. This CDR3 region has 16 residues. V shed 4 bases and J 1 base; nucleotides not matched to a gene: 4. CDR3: CASSPRTSGGTDTQYF. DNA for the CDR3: TGTGCCAGCAGCCCAAGGACTAGCGGGGGCACAGATACGCAGTATTTT. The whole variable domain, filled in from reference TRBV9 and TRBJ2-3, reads DSGVTQTPKHLITATGQRVTLRCSPRSGDLSVYWYQQSLDQGLQFLIQYYNGEERAKGNILERFSAQQFPDLHSELNLSSLELGDSALYFCASSPRTSGGTDTQYFGPGTRLTVL.